These 4 T cell receptor beta chains were all obtained from the same sample, sequenced in a study of cytotoxic CD8 clonotypes in ibrutinib-treated CLL. The data were produced by immunoSEQ multiplex PCR, yet TCRdb's version contains in-frame clones alone and is incomplete. The sample has 40,000 or so clones, around 70% seen once. The specimen was PBMCs, collected at disease progression, from a patient treated with ibrutinib. The origin of the receptors is a human donor with chronic lymphocytic leukemia.

The J gene is TRBJ2-2, the V gene TRBV6-5, with D possibly matching TRBD2 (5 bases). V was shortened by 0 bases and J by 6 bases, with 14 bases between the two germline ends. From germline, CDR1 is MNHEY and CDR2 SVGAGI. The CDR3 runs 16 residues. This chain's CDR3 is CASSYSIRRWSGELFF. In DNA form, the CDR3 reads TGTGCCAGCAGTTACTCGATAAGGAGGTGGTCCGGGGAGCTGTTTTTT.

This rearrangement joins TRBV5-4 to TRBJ2-1; D is unresolved. V was trimmed by 4 bases and J by 3 bases, leaving 8 bases between them. Germline values: CDR1 SGHNT, CDR2 YYREEE (reference sequence). The CDR3 sequence is 13 residues long. In nucleotides, the CDR3 is TGTGCCAGCAGCCCCGTTGACTACAATGAGCAGTTCTTC. It specifies CASSPVDYNEQFF.

This clone was seen just once. The J gene is TRBJ2-5, the V gene TRBV10-1, with D possibly TRBD1 on 5 matching bases. Germline V gene sequence: CDR1 WNHNN, CDR2 SYGVQD (reference sequence). CDR3 size: 13 residues. The V gene lost 0 bases and the J gene lost 4 bases, with 6 bases spanning the gap. CDR3 DNA sequence: TGCGCCAGCAGTGAGTCGGGGCGAGAGACCCAGTACTTC. Translated, it gives CASSESGRETQYF.

J is TRBJ1-3 and V is TRBV30; D might be TRBD1 (5 bases). The CDR3 spans 14 residues. Germline CDR1 reads GTSNPN; CDR2 reads SVGIG (reference sequence). Between the trimmed V and J ends, which lost 2 bases and 0 bases, there was a span of 8 bases. The CDR3: CAWSRQGSGNTIYF. CDR3 in DNA: TGTGCCTGGAGTAGGCAGGGCTCTGGAAACACCATATATTTT. The full variable domain, its missing parts supplied by reference TRBV30 and TRBJ1-3, is SQTIHQWPATLVQPVGSPLSLECTVEGTSNPNLYWYRQAAGRGLQLLFYSVGIGQISSEVPQNLSASRPQDRQFILSSKKLLLSDSGFYLCAWSRQGSGNTIYFGEGSWLTVV.